Described below is a single T cell receptor (beta chain) sequence and its context. Antigen specificity is unknown. A much more abundant neighbour one base away suggests this may be a read error. Joint extraction of RNA and DNA used about 17-30 mg of bulk tissue that was unsorted. From approximately 500 ng total RNA, TCR beta cDNA was generated with a primer in the constant region. The TCR beta library was amplified through three nested multiplex PCR rounds in a modified ARM-PCR procedure. Two initial PCR rounds of ten to eleven cycles each paired TRBV1-TRBV30 forward primers with a C-beta reverse primer. TCRdb independently ran MiXCR on the multiplex PCR reads; one entry per CDR3 protein. The data show about 64,000 distinct CDR3 sequences, about 71% seen once. The data stem from a study of tumor-infiltrating lymphocytes in primary liver carcinoma. Across the whole study: Samples yielded about 3.5 to 7.5 million productive TCRbeta reads, similar across tissue types.

Study conclusions and caveats: Tumor specimens were characterized by a significantly higher top-250-clone fraction than blood (p = 0.039). Only about 7-24% of top clones were detected in each of the five tumor regions.

Germline-derived CDR1 and CDR2 are SNHLY and FYNNEI. Trimming left V 7 bases short and J 9 bases short, with 7 bases between. CDR3 length: 11 amino acids. The chain carries TRBV2 and TRBJ1-6, with D possibly TRBD1 on 5 matching bases. The material sequenced was liver tumor tissue from sampling region 4. Subset described: tumor region T4, right-lateral pole. This TCR was sampled from a man aged 35 to 55 with primary liver carcinoma and hepatitis B virus infection. The CDR3 loop reads CASNQGSPLHF. CDR3 DNA sequence: TGTGCCAGCAATCAGGGTTCACCCCTCCACTTT.